This TCR beta chain was observed in a study of T cells in Graves' hyperthyroidism and ophthalmopathy (dated by TCRdb to between 2019 and 2020). For the study in its entirety: Peripheral blood was collected at initial diagnosis, before any treatment. To identify distinguishing TCR V-J signatures, a discovery cohort of about a hundred patients was used, comprising 43 with Graves' ophthalmopathy and under 60 with stable Graves' hyperthyroidism. Prospective prediction of ophthalmopathy was tested in an independent validation cohort of some 19 hyperthyroidism patients and approximately 17 patients who later progressed to ophthalmopathy. The 95 to 100 discovery patients were randomly divided into training and test sets at a 7:3 ratio. Thyroid tissue and blood T-cell repertoires from six Graves' hyperthyroidism patients were also compared in the study. Once sampling was done, hyperthyroidism patients were given methimazole at a starting dose of 30 mg daily, whereas ophthalmopathy patients were given high-dose intravenous methylprednisolone. TCR Vbeta CDR3 sequencing of 140 or so peripheral blood samples (roughly 41 ophthalmopathy, approximately 80 hyperthyroidism and roughly 17 progressor patients) is reported in the paper.

Stable Graves' hyperthyroidism was defined as no progression to ophthalmopathy during 18 months of follow-up. Hyperthyroidism patients were newly diagnosed, with disease duration under 2 months, and aged 18 to 65 years. Patients with uncontrolled infections, other autoimmune diseases, pregnancy or lactation were excluded. Diagnoses were established on the basis of clinical symptoms, serum thyroxine and TRAb, thyroid ultrasound, and orbital computed tomography. PBMCs were isolated from more than 8 ml of fresh peripheral blood by Ficoll-Paque density gradient centrifugation. Total RNA was extracted using Trizol reagent, and RNA quality was assessed on an Agilent 2100 Bioanalyzer. Study-wide findings and limitations: Sample size was not statistically predetermined, and investigators were not blinded to group allocation. Most expanded thyroid clonotypes (frequency above 0.001) were also detected in blood, a finding suggesting that blood repertoires may reflect thyroid immune responses. A model built on a 13 V-J signature distinguished ophthalmopathy from stable hyperthyroidism, reaching about 88% sensitivity and around 81% specificity in cross-validation and 80%/75% in testing. In validation, progression to ophthalmopathy was predicted by the model with around 70% sensitivity and approximately 78% specificity, a median of approximately 6.5 months before onset.

Inclusive of the bounding cysteine and phenylalanine, the CDR3 is 12 residues long. Of all the DNA, just the CDR3 is kept, 36 bases in frame from base 1. Taken from the germline V gene, the CDR1 and CDR2 loops are SGHDN and FVKESK. Trimmed from V: 7 bases; trimmed from J: 11 bases; junction bases lacking a gene match: 6. The sample holds many counts of this clonotype. Which antigen it targets is not known. Base qualities are not at hand, and no much larger clone is one base apart. The TCR beta CDR3 regions were amplified from RNA transcripts. The first round of RT-PCR for the TCR CDR3 was performed with the HTBI primer set and the Qiagen OneStep RT-PCR kit. A second multiplex PCR round built the libraries, followed by size selection and purification. Sequencing of the libraries was done on an Illumina HiSeq2000 using paired-end 100 bp reads. In the paper's pipeline: Raw data were processed with SOAPnuke, discarding reads with adapters, uncalled bases, mean Phred below 15, or no exact constant-primer or identifier match. COPE v1.2.5 was used to merge the high-quality paired reads, and each unique nucleotide sequence was defined as a clonotype. MiTCR v1.1 was used to align the clonotypes against IMGT TRBV, TRBD and TRBJ reference segments. Only V-J combinations with frequency above 0.0001, covering about 99% of repertoires, were analysed. The TCS score was defined as F50 (clonal expansion) divided by E x V (chaos), with BLOSUM62-based TCRdist calculated between CDR3 peptides within each V-J. Welch's t-statistics and random forest reduced around 510 V-J features to roughly 13, which were used in a naive Bayes classifier (R e1071). TCRdb reworked the public reads: Q25 trimming with fastp, MiXCR clone assembly, productive beta chains retained. Every distinct CDR3 protein forms one entry, paired with its most common genes and DNA. None of the V and J calls come from the authors' own analysis; TCRdb made them. Here the sample has roughly 740,000 distinct CDR3 sequences; about 15% occur a single time. Under 10% of the sample is in the top ten clones.

This clonotype was obtained from a man younger than 35 with Graves' hyperthyroidism. The rearrangement joined TRBV14 to TRBJ1-5; 9 bases in the junction line up with TRBD1. Material: blood. The CDR3: CASTPGDRAQHF. In nucleotide form, the sequence is TGTGCCAGCACCCCTGGGGACAGGGCCCAGCATTTT.